One sample yielded the 12 T cell receptor beta chains listed below, sequenced in a study of patients and donors after allogeneic stem cell transplantation. In TCRdb, the RT-PCR reads were re-called with MiXCR into one record per CDR3 protein. This table has 15,000 to 20,000 distinct CDR3 sequences, less than 5% appearing once. The sequenced material came from blood, either unsorted or a sorted T cell fraction (not recorded which). The receptor source for this set is a human donor who was either an allogeneic HSCT recipient or a stem cell or donor lymphocyte infusion donor (not recorded which). It is not recorded whose cells these are; they may come from a transplant donor.

This clonotype is medium-sized (0.01 to 0.1%) by share. This chain links TRBV2 with TRBJ1-2; D unclear. The CDR3 loop spans 14 amino acids. Trimming removed 3 bases at V and 3 bases at J, with 11 bases between. CDR1 SNHLY and CDR2 FYNNEI come from the germline V gene. The CDR3, as DNA: TGTGCCAGCAGTGAGAGGTCAGACTACTATGGCTACACCTTC. Its translation: CASSERSDYYGYTF.

This clonotype has ten or more counts. This chain connects TRBV5-1 to TRBJ2-7; 11 bases agree with TRBD2. The CDR3 runs 15 residues. After removal of 2 bases from V and 2 bases from J, the junction contained 3 bases not matched to a gene. Germline V gene lookup returns CDR1 SGHRS and CDR2 YFSETQ. The CDR3, as DNA: TGCGCCAGCAGCTTACAGACTAGCGGGACCTACGAGCAGTACTTC. Amino acid sequence: CASSLQTSGTYEQYF.

Note on this clonotype: Since no conserved phenylalanine or tryptophan closes the CDR3, a read error is the likely cause. This chain links TRBV28 with TRBJ1-5; 7 bases are a match to TRBD1. The length of the CDR3 is 15 residues. V dropped 6 bases and J dropped 7; count of bases not matched to a gene: 12. CDR1 and CDR2 (germline): MDHEN, SYDVKM. CDR3 sequence (DNA): TGTGCCAGCAGCCCAACCGGGACAGTGAAGCAGCCCCAGCATTCT. It specifies CASSPTGTVKQPQHS.

This clonotype was seen many times. This rearrangement joins TRBV7-3 to TRBJ2-2; D is perhaps TRBD1 (6 bases). CDR1 SGHTA and CDR2 FQGTGA come from the germline V gene. The CDR3 sequence is 14 residues long. V lost 4 bases to trimming and J lost 5 bases, with 11 bases between them. CDR3 DNA sequence: TGTGCCAGCAGCTCATTAGGGGGTACCGGGGAGCTGTTTTTT. Its protein is CASSSLGGTGELFF. The variable domain in full, completed from reference TRBV7-3 and TRBJ2-2, reads GAGVSQTPSNKVTEKGKYVELRCDPISGHTALYWYRQSLGQGPEFLIYFQGTGAADDSGLPNDRFFAVRPEGSVSTLKIQRTERGDSAVYLCASSSLGGTGELFFGEGSRLTVL.

The sample holds a few counts of this clonotype. The rearrangement links TRBV19 to TRBJ1-3; D is uncertain. Between the trimmed V and J ends, which lost 3 bases and 4 bases, there was a span of 13 bases. This CDR3 is built from 15 residues. Germline values: CDR1 LNHDA, CDR2 SQIVND (reference sequence). CDR3 residues: CASSIQSISGNTIYF. CDR3 bases: TGTGCCAGTAGTATCCAAAGTATATCCGGAAACACCATATATTTT.

The chain is built from TRBV6-2 or TRBV6-3 and TRBJ1-2; D possibly corresponds to TRBD1 (5 bases). Trimming pared 5 bases from V and 4 bases from J, leaving 8 bases between. This CDR3 comprises 12 residues. The germline V gene encodes CDR1 MNHEY and CDR2 SVGEGT. The CDR3 bases are TGTGCCAGCAGTCGGGACCTCTATGGCTACACCTTC. This sequence encodes CASSRDLYGYTF.

Many counts were recorded for this clonotype. This chain links TRBV6-5 with TRBJ2-5, with 9 bases fitting TRBD2. V trimming: 4 bases; J trimming: 7 bases; junction bases outside the gene matches: 10. Germline CDR1 MNHEY, CDR2 SVGAGI. This CDR3 region has 15 residues. The CDR3 DNA follows: TGTGCCAGCAGTTCCTCGGGACTAGCATTGGGGACCCAGTACTTC. This codes for CASSSSGLALGTQYF.

This clonotype was seen repeatedly, ten times or more. The rearrangement joins TRBV5-5 to TRBJ2-7; 7 bases fit TRBD1. The CDR3 is 17 residues long. Per the germline V gene, CDR1 is SGHKS and CDR2 is YYEKEE (reference sequence). V gave up 4 bases and J gave up 1 base; unmatched junction bases: 14. The CDR3 reads CASSTPTGTLPSYEQYF. CDR3 DNA: TGTGCCAGCAGCACCCCGACAGGGACCCTTCCTTCCTACGAGCAGTACTTC.

In this sample, this clonotype turned up many times. J is TRBJ2-3 and V is TRBV11-2; no firm D call. Germline CDR1 reads SGHAT; CDR2 reads FQNNGV. The CDR3 loop spans 17 amino acids. Trimming left V 0 bases short and J 7 bases short, with 20 bases between. CDR3 in DNA: TGTGCCAGCAGCTTAGATCGGCCAGATAGACGATTAAATACGCAGTATTTT. This codes for CASSLDRPDRRLNTQYF.

Points on this clonotype: A much larger clone is a single base away; this may be a read error. The V call is TRBV2, the J call TRBJ2-1, with 9 bases that match TRBD1. Germline-derived CDR1 and CDR2 are SNHLY and FYNNEI. With V trimmed by 10 bases and J by 7 bases, 8 bases remained unmatched. The CDR3 contains 13 residues. CDR3 coding DNA: TGTGCCAACAGGGGGGACAGGGTAAATGAGCAGTTCTTC. The encoded protein is CANRGDRVNEQFF.

The chain uses TRBV28 and TRBJ1-3; 9 nucleotides agree with TRBD1. The V and J ends lost 6 bases and 2 bases, in that order; junction bases with no gene match: 14. This CDR3 contains 18 residues. CDR1 is MDHEN and CDR2 is SYDVKM in the germline V gene. The CDR3 DNA reads TGTGCCAGCAGCTTGTCCATGGACAGGGGCTTGGCTGGAAACACCATATATTTT. Protein sequence: CASSLSMDRGLAGNTIYF.

Many counts were recorded for this clonotype. The chain joins TRBV15 to TRBJ2-3; D uncertain. The CDR3 length is 12 residues. Trimming stripped 4 bases from V and 4 bases from J, with 6 bases between. Germline V gene sequence: CDR1 LNHNV, CDR2 YYDKDF (reference sequence). In nucleotides, the CDR3 is TGTGCCACCAGCAAGGGCGCAGATACGCAGTATTTT. Translated, it gives CATSKGADTQYF.